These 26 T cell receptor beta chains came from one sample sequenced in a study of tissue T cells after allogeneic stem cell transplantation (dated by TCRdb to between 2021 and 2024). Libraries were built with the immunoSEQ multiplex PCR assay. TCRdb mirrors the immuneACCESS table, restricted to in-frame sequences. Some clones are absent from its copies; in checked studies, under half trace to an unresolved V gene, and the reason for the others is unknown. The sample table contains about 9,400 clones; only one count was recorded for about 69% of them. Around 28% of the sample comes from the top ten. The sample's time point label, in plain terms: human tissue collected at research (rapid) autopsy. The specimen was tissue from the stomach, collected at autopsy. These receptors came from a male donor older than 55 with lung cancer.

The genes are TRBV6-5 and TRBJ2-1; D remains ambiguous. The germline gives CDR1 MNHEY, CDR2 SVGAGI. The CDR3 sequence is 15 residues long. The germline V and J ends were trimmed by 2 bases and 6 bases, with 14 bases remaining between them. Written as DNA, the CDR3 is TGTGCCAGCAGTTACGGGTCTAAGGCCCGCAATGAGCAGTTCTTC. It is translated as CASSYGSKARNEQFF.

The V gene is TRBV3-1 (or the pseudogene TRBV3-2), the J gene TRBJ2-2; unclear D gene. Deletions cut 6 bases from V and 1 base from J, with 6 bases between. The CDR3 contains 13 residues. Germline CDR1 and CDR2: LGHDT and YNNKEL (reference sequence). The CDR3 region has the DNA TGTGCCAGCAGACGACAGAACACCGGGGAGCTGTTTTTT. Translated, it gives CASRRQNTGELFF.

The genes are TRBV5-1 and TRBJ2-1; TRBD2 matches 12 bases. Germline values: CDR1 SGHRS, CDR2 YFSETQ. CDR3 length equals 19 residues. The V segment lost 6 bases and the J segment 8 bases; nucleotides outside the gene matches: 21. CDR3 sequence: CASTKIRGLAGSGEHEQFF. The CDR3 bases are TGCGCCAGCACCAAGATCCGAGGACTAGCGGGGAGTGGGGAGCATGAGCAGTTCTTC.

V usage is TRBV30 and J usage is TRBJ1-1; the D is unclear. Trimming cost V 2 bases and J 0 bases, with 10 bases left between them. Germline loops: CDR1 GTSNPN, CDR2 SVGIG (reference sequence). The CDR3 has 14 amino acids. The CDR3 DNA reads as TGTGCCTGGAGTCTCGGGCAGCTGAACACTGAAGCTTTCTTT. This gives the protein CAWSLGQLNTEAFF.

In DNA, the CDR3 is TGTGCCAGCAGCGAGGGACTTACCGCCTACGAGCAGTACTTC. As protein: CASSEGLTAYEQYF. The chain recombines TRBV9 with TRBJ2-7; weak D call: TRBD2 (6 bases). CDR3 length: 14 residues. V was cut by 3 bases and J by 2 bases, with 12 bases left in between. Germline V gene data show CDR1 as SGDLS and CDR2 as YYNGEE.

CDR3 nucleotide sequence: TGTGCCAGTAGTTCGGGGGGTGGTTTGGAGACCCAGTACTTC. Amino acid sequence: CASSSGGGLETQYF. The V gene is TRBV19, the J gene TRBJ2-5; 7 nucleotides agree with TRBD2. The CDR3 totals 14 residues. Germline V CDR1 and CDR2: LNHDA, SQIVND (reference sequence). V shed 5 bases and J 5 bases; nucleotides not matched to a gene: 8.

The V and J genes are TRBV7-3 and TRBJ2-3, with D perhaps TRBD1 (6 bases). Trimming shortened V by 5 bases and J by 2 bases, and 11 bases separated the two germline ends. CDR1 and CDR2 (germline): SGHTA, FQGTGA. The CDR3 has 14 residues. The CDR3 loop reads CASSIGTNTDTQYF. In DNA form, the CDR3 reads TGTGCCAGCAGCATCGGGACAAACACAGATACGCAGTATTTT.

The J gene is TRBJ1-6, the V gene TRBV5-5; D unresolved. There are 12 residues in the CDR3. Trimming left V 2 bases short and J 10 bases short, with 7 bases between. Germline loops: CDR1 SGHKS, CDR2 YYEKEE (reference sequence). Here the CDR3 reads CASSLTESPLHF. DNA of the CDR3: TGTGCCAGCAGCTTAACGGAATCACCCCTCCACTTT.

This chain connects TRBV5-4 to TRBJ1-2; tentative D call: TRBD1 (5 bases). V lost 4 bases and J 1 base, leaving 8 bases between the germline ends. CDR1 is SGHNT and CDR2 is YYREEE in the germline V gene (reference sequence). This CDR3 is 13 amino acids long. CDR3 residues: CASSAQGNYGYTF. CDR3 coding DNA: TGTGCCAGCAGCGCCCAGGGTAACTATGGCTACACCTTC.

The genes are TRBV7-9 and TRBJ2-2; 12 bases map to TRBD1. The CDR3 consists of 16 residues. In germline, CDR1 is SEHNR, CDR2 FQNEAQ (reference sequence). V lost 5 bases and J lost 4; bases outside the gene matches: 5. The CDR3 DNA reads TGTGCCAGCAGCACGGGACAGGGGGCTACCACCGGGGAGCTGTTTTTT. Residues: CASSTGQGATTGELFF.

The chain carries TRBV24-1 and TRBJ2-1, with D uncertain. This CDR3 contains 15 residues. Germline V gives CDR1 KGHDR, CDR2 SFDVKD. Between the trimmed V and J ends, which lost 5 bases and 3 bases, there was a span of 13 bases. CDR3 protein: CATSVSETDYNEQFF. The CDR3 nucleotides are TGTGCCACCAGTGTTTCGGAGACCGACTACAATGAGCAGTTCTTC.

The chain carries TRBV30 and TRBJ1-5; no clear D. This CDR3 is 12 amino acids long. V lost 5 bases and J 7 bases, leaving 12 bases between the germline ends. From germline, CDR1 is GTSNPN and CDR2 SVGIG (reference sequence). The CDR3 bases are TGTGCCTGGGCCCCTAATGGGCAGCCCCAGCATTTT. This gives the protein CAWAPNGQPQHF. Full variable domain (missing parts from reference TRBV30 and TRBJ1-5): SQTIHQWPATLVQPVGSPLSLECTVEGTSNPNLYWYRQAAGRGLQLLFYSVGIGQISSEVPQNLSASRPQDRQFILSSKKLLLSDSGFYLCAWAPNGQPQHFGDGTRLSIL.

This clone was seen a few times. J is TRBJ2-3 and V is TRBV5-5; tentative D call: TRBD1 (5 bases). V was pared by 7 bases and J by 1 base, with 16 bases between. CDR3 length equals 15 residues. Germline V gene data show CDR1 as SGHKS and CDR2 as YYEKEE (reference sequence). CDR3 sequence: CASSPVLGGTDTQYF. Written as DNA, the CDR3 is TGTGCCAGCTCGCCAGTCCTAGGGGGCACAGATACGCAGTATTTT.

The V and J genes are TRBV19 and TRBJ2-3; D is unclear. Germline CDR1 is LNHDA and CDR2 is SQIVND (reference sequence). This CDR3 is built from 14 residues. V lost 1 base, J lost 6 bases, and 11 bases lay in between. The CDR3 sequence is CASSIGWAADTQYF. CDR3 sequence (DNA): TGTGCCAGTAGTATAGGATGGGCGGCCGATACGCAGTATTTT.

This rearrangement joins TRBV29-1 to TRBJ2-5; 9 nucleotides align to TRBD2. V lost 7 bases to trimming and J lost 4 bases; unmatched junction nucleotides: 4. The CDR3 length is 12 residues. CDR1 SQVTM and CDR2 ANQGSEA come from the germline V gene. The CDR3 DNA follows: TGCAGCGCGGGCGGGAGGGTAGAGACCCAGTACTTC. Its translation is CSAGGRVETQYF. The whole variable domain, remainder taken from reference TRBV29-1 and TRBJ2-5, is SAVISQKPSRDICQRGTSLTIQCQVDSQVTMMFWYRQQPGQSLTLIATANQGSEATYESGFVIDKFPISRPNLTFSTLTVSNMSPEDSSIYLCSAGGRVETQYFGPGTRLLVL.

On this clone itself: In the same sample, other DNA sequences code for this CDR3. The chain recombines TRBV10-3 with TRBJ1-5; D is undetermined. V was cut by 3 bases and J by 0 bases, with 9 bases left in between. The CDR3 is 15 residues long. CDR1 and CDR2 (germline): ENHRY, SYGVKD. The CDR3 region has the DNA TGTGCCATCAGTGAAGGTCGTAATAGCAATCAGCCCCAGCATTTT. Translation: CAISEGRNSNQPQHF.

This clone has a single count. CDR3 amino acids: CASSVVGGSEQYF. CDR3 in DNA: TGTGCCAGCAGCGTAGTTGGGGGAAGCGAGCAGTACTTC. The chain couples TRBV9 to TRBJ2-7; D tentatively fits TRBD1 or TRBD2 (5 bases each). This CDR3 has 13 residues. V gave up 0 bases and J gave up 6 bases, with 10 bases separating them. From germline, CDR1 is SGDLS and CDR2 YYNGEE.

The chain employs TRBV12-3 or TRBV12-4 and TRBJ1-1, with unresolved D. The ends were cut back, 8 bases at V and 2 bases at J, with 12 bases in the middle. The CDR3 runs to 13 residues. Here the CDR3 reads CASSKVSNTEAFF. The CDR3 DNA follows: TGTGCCAGCTCGAAGGTCTCCAACACTGAAGCTTTCTTT.

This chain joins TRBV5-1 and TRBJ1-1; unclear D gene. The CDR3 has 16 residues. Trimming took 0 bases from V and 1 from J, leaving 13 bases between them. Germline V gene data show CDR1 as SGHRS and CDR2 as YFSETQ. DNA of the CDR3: TGCGCCAGCAGCTTGGGCCAGCCTACACGGAACACTGAAGCTTTCTTT. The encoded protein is CASSLGQPTRNTEAFF.

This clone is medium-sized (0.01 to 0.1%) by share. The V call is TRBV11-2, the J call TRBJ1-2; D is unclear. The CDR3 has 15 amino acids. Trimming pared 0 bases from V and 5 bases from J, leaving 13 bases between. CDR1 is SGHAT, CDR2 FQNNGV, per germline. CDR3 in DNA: TGTGCCAGCAGCTTAGATTCGGGCGGGCGGTATGGCTACACCTTC. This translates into CASSLDSGGRYGYTF.

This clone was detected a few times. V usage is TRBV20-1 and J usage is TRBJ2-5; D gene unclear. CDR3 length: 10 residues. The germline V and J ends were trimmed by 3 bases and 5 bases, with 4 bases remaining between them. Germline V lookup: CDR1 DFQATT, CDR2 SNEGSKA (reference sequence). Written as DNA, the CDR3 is TGCAGTGCTAGCACTGAGACCCAGTACTTC. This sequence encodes CSASTETQYF.

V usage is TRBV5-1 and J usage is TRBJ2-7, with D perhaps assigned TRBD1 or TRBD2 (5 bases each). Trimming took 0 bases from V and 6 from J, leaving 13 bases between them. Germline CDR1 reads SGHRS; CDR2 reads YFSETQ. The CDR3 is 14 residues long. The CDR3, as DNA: TGCGCCAGCAGCTTGGGCAGGGCGGGTGCCGAGCAGTACTTC. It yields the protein CASSLGRAGAEQYF. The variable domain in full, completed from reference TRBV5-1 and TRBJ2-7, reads KAGVTQTPRYLIKTRGQQVTLSCSPISGHRSVSWYQQTPGQGLQFLFEYFSETQRNKGNFPGRFSGRQFSNSRSEMNVSTLELGDSALYLCASSLGRAGAEQYFGPGTRLTVT.

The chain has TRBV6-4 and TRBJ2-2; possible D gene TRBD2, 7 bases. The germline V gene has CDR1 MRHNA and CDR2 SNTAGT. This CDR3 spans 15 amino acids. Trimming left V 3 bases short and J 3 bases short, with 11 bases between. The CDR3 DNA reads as TGTGCCAGCAGTGAGGGGGGGCCCGACACCGGGGAGCTGTTTTTT. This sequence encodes CASSEGGPDTGELFF.

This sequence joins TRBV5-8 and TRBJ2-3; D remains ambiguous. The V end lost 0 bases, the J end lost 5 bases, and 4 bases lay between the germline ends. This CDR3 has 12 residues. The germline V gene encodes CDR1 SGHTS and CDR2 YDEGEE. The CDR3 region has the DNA TGTGCCAGCAGCTTGGGGTTAGATACGCAGTATTTT. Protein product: CASSLGLDTQYF.

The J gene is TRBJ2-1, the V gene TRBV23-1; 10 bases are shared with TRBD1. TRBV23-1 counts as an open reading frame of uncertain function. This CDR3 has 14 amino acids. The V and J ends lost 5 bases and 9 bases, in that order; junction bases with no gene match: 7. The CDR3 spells CASSSRDRGVEQFF. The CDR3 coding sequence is TGCGCCAGCAGTTCCCGGGACAGGGGTGTTGAGCAGTTCTTC.

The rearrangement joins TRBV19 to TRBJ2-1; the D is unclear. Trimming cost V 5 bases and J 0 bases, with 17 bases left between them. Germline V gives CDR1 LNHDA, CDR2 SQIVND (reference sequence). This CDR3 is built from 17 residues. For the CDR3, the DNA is TGTGCCAGTAGTGTTCCATTGGCGTCCATCTCCTACAATGAGCAGTTCTTC. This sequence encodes CASSVPLASISYNEQFF.